This passage covers 19 T cell receptor beta chains from one sample sequenced in a study of blood T cell repertoires in COVID-19. This table comes from immunoSEQ multiplex PCR, and its TCRdb copy is limited to in-frame clones, with some not included. The sample has 200,000 to 250,000 clones; 83% are singletons. Input material: peripheral blood. These receptors all come from a woman in her twenties or thirties with COVID-19, enrolled during active disease.

The rearrangement links TRBV4-1 to TRBJ2-5; the match to TRBD2 covers 8 bases. CDR1 is MGHRA and CDR2 is YSYEKL in the germline V gene. The CDR3 is 15 amino acids. The V and J ends lost 0 bases and 4 bases, in that order; junction bases with no gene match: 4. CDR3 in DNA: TGCGCCAGCAGCCAAGAAGGGACTAGAGTAGAGACCCAGTACTTC. This translates into CASSQEGTRVETQYF.

The V call is TRBV15, the J call TRBJ2-5, with 11 nucleotides matching TRBD2. The CDR3 is 15 residues long. Per the germline V gene, CDR1 is LNHNV and CDR2 is YYDKDF (reference sequence). V was pared by 1 base and J by 3 bases, with 1 base of the junction left unmatched. The CDR3 region has the DNA TGTGCCACCAGCAGAGGACTAGCGGGAAAAGAGACCCAGTACTTC. This translates into CATSRGLAGKETQYF.

This clone was seen just once. The chain joins TRBV4-3 to TRBJ1-1; unclear D gene. This CDR3 is built from 14 residues. V was shortened by 0 bases and J by 3 bases, with 8 bases between the two germline ends. Germline lookup yields CDR1 LGHNA and CDR2 YSLEER. This CDR3 is CASSQETGYTEAFF. In DNA, the CDR3 is TGCGCCAGCAGCCAAGAGACGGGGTACACTGAAGCTTTCTTT.

The V gene is TRBV28, the J gene TRBJ2-7; 8 bases align to TRBD1. The CDR3 contains 15 residues. Germline CDR1 reads MDHEN; CDR2 reads SYDVKM. The J segment lost 5 bases and the V segment lost 6 bases, leaving 12 bases of the junction unmatched. The CDR3 DNA sequence: TGTGCCAGCAGCCTGGGTGTACCAGGGGGCCACGAGCAGTACTTC. This gives the protein CASSLGVPGGHEQYF.

This clone was recorded a few times. This chain links TRBV3-1 (or the pseudogene TRBV3-2) with TRBJ1-3; the D is unclear. Trimming shortened V by 4 bases and J by 0 bases, and 10 bases separated the two germline ends. Per germline, CDR1 LGHDT and CDR2 YNNKEL (reference sequence). This CDR3 contains 15 residues. This CDR3 reads CASSPSGSSGNTIYF. As DNA, the CDR3 is TGTGCCAGCAGCCCGTCAGGAAGCTCTGGAAACACCATATATTTT.

The genes are TRBV6-5 and TRBJ2-3; 9 nucleotides agree with TRBD1. Germline loops: CDR1 MNHEY, CDR2 SVGAGI. V lost 5 bases, J lost 4 bases, and 7 bases stayed unmatched. The CDR3 totals 15 residues. The CDR3 nucleotides read TGTGCCAGCAGTCTACAGGGGGCGCGGCCAGATACGCAGTATTTT. Translated: CASSLQGARPDTQYF.

The chain carries TRBV4-2 and TRBJ2-2, with a tentative D call TRBD2 (5 bases). Germline V gene data show CDR1 as LGHNA and CDR2 as YNFKEQ. This CDR3 is 18 amino acids long. Trimming shortened V by 4 bases and J by 7 bases, and 25 bases separated the two germline ends. CDR3 amino acids: CASSRLEEARGLGGELFF. The CDR3 region has the DNA TGTGCCAGCAGCCGCCTCGAAGAAGCTCGCGGACTTGGCGGGGAGCTGTTTTTT.

The V gene is TRBV6-5, the J gene TRBJ1-2; D gene unclear. The CDR3 spans 13 residues. Trimming cost V 0 bases and J 4 bases, with 6 bases left between them. Germline V CDR1 and CDR2: MNHEY, SVGAGI. CDR3 nucleotides: TGTGCCAGCAGTTACTCTCGTTTCTATGGCTACACCTTC. Protein sequence: CASSYSRFYGYTF.

V gene TRBV21-1 combines with J gene TRBJ1-1; TRBD1 is taken as the D call from the table, unchecked against the DNA. TRBV21-1 is reported as a pseudogene. This CDR3 comprises 13 residues. The DNA of the CDR3 is TGTGCCAGCCCCAGGGGGCGCGGTACTGAAGCTTTCTTT. This codes for CASPRGRGTEAFF.

The chain joins TRBV4-3 to TRBJ2-7; no reliable D call. This CDR3 contains 15 residues. The germline CDR1 and CDR2 sequences are LGHNA and YSLEER. V was shortened by 6 bases and J by 5 bases, with 20 bases between the two germline ends. This CDR3 reads CASSFLRRGDHEQYF. CDR3 nucleotides: TGCGCCAGCAGTTTTCTGAGACGTGGAGACCACGAGCAGTACTTC.

The chain links TRBV19 to TRBJ2-7; TRBD1 matches 7 bases. This CDR3 has 13 amino acids. Germline trimming cut 7 bases from V and 7 bases from J; bases unmatched to any gene: 10. Germline CDR1 is LNHDA and CDR2 is SQIVND (reference sequence). The CDR3 sequence is CASKRDRLGEQYF. CDR3 DNA: TGTGCCAGTAAACGGGACAGACTTGGGGAGCAGTACTTC.

V gene TRBV6-2 or TRBV6-3 combines with J gene TRBJ2-7; D remains unclear. The CDR3 spans 13 residues. The germline V gene encodes CDR1 MNHEY and CDR2 SVGEGT. V gave up 2 bases and J gave up 2 bases, with 7 bases separating them. The CDR3 region is CASSYHLTYEQYF. The CDR3 DNA reads TGTGCCAGCAGTTACCATCTAACCTACGAGCAGTACTTC.

The rearrangement joins TRBV14 to TRBJ2-1, with no clear D. The germline gives CDR1 SGHDN, CDR2 FVKESK. This CDR3 contains 17 residues. With 1 base removed from V and 5 bases from J, the gap between germline ends came to 18 bases. CDR3 loop: CASSQVGMSLYNNEQFF. In DNA form, the CDR3 reads TGTGCCAGCAGCCAAGTCGGTATGTCGCTTTATAACAATGAGCAGTTCTTC. Together with reference TRBV14 and TRBJ2-1, the CDR3 gives the full variable domain: EAGVTQFPSHSVIEKGQTVTLRCDPISGHDNLYWYRRVMGKEIKFLLHFVKESKQDESGMPNNRFLAERTGGTYSTLKVQPAELEDSGVYFCASSQVGMSLYNNEQFFGPGTRLTVL.

The gene calls are TRBV7-9 and TRBJ2-7; D gene unclear. CDR1 and CDR2 from the germline V gene are SEHNR and FQNEAQ (reference sequence). V lost 5 bases and J 2 bases, leaving 7 bases between the germline ends. The CDR3 runs to 12 residues. CDR3 bases: TGTGCCAGCAGCCGCTCAGCCTACGAGCAGTACTTC. This encodes CASSRSAYEQYF.

The rearrangement joins TRBV29-1 to TRBJ1-2; 7 bases map to TRBD1. The ends lost 0 bases at V and 2 bases at J; junction bases unmatched: 6. The germline V gene encodes CDR1 SQVTM and CDR2 ANQGSEA. CDR3 size: 15 residues. The CDR3 region is CSVEDVETGNYGYTF. The CDR3 nucleotides read TGCAGCGTTGAAGATGTCGAGACAGGGAACTATGGCTACACCTTC. Based on the CDR3 plus reference TRBV29-1 and TRBJ1-2, the full variable domain is SAVISQKPSRDICQRGTSLTIQCQVDSQVTMMFWYRQQPGQSLTLIATANQGSEATYESGFVIDKFPISRPNLTFSTLTVSNMSPEDSSIYLCSVEDVETGNYGYTFGSGTRLTVV.

This clone was seen more than once but under ten times. The genes are TRBV7-2 and TRBJ1-5; D ambiguous. Germline CDR1 is SGHTA and CDR2 is FQGNSA. The CDR3 runs 15 residues. The V gene lost 4 bases and the J gene lost 2 bases, with 12 bases spanning the gap. DNA for the CDR3: TGTGCCAGCAGCTCCGGAAGGGAGGGCAATCAGCCCCAGCATTTT. Translated, it gives CASSSGREGNQPQHF.

The V gene is TRBV14, the J gene TRBJ2-3, with TRBD1 matching over 9 bases. The length of the CDR3 is 16 residues. Trimming at V came to 4 bases and at J to 0 bases, leaving 5 bases not matched to a gene. Germline-derived CDR1 and CDR2 are SGHDN and FVKESK. Here the CDR3 DNA reads TGTGCCAGCAGCCTCGGGACAGGGCCTAGCACAGATACGCAGTATTTT. As protein: CASSLGTGPSTDTQYF.

The rearrangement joins TRBV18 to TRBJ2-2; the D is unclear. The germline V and J ends were trimmed by 2 bases and 7 bases, with 11 bases remaining between them. CDR3 length: 14 amino acids. Germline loops: CDR1 KGHSH, CDR2 LQKENI. The CDR3, as DNA: TGTGCCAGCTCACCATCTACGGTTAGCGGGGAGCTGTTTTTT. It yields the protein CASSPSTVSGELFF.

The chain is built from TRBV6-2 or TRBV6-3 and TRBJ2-5, with TRBD2 identical over 14 bases. CDR3 size: 16 residues. Trimming took 5 bases from V and 5 from J; bases not matched to a gene: 7. Germline V gene lookup returns CDR1 MNHEY and CDR2 SVGEGT. The CDR3 protein is CASSVGLAGEVETQYF. Here the CDR3 DNA reads TGTGCCAGCAGTGTGGGACTAGCGGGGGAGGTGGAGACCCAGTACTTC.